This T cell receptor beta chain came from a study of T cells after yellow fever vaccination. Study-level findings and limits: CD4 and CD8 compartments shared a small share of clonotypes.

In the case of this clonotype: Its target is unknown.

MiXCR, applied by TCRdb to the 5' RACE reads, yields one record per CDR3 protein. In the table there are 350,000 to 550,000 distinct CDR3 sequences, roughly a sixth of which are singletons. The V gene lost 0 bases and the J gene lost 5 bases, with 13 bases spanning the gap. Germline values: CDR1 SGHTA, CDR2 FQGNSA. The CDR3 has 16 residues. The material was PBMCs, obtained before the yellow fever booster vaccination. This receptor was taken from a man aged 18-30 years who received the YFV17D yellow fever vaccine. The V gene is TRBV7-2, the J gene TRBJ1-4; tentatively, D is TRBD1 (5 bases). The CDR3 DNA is TGTGCCAGCAGCTTAGCGATAGGACAACGAAATGAAAAACTGTTTTTT. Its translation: CASSLAIGQRNEKLFF.